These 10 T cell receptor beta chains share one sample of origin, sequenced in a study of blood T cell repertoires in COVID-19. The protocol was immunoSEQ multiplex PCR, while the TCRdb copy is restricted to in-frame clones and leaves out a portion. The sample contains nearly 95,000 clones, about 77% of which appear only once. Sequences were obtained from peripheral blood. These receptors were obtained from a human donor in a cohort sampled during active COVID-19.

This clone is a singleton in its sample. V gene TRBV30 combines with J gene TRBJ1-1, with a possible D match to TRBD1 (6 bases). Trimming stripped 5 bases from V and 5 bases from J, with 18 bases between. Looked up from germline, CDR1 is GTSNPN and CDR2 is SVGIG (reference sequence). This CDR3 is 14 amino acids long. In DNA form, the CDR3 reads TGTGCCTGGGACGCGAGCAGGGGCACAACTGAAGCTTTCTTT. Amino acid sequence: CAWDASRGTTEAFF.

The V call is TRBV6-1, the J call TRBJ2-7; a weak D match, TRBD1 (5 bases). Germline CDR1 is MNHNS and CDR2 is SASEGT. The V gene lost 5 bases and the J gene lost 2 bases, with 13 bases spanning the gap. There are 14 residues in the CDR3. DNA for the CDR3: TGTGCCAGCAGTTTGTCCAGGGATGCCTACGAGCAGTACTTC. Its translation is CASSLSRDAYEQYF.

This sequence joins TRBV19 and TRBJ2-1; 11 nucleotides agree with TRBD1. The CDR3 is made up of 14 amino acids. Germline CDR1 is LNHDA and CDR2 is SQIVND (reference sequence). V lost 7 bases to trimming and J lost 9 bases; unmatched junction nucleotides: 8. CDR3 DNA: TGTGCCAGTATCCCGGACAGGGGGCAGGGTGAGCAGTTCTTC. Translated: CASIPDRGQGEQFF.

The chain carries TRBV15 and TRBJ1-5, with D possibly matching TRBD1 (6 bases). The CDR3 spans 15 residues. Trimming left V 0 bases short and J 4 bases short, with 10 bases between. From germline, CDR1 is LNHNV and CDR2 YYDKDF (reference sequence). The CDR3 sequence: CATSRDIGGNQPQHF. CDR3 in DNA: TGTGCCACCAGCAGAGATATAGGGGGAAATCAGCCCCAGCATTTT.

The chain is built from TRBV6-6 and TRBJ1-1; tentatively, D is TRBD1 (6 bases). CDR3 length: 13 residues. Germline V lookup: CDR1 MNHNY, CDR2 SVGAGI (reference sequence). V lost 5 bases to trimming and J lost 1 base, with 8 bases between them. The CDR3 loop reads CASSRQENTEAFF. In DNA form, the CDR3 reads TGTGCCAGCAGTCGACAGGAGAACACTGAAGCTTTCTTT.

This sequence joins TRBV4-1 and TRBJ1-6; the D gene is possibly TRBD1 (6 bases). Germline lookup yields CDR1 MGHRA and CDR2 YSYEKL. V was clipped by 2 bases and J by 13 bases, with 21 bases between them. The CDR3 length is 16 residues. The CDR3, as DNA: TGCGCCAGCAGCCAATCCCCGGACAGCCTTTTCCGTCCCCTCCACTTT. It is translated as CASSQSPDSLFRPLHF.

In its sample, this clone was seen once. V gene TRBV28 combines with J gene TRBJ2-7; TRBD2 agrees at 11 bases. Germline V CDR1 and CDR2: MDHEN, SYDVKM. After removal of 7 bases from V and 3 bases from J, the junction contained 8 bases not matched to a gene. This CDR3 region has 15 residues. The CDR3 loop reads CASTPSGLADYEQYF. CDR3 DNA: TGTGCCAGCACTCCTTCGGGACTAGCGGACTACGAGCAGTACTTC.

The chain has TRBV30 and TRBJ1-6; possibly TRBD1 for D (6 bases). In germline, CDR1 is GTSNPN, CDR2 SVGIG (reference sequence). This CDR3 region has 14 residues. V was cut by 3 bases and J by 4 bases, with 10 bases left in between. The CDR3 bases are TGTGCCTGGAGGACGACAGGTTATAATTCACCCCTCCACTTT. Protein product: CAWRTTGYNSPLHF.

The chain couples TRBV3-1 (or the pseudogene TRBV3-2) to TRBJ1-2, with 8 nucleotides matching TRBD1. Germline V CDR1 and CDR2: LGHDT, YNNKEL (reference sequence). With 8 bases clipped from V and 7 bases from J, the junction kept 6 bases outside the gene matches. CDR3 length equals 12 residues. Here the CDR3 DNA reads TGTGCCAGCGGGACAGGTATCGTTGGCTACACCTTC. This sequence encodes CASGTGIVGYTF.

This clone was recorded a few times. Here the CDR3 DNA reads TGTGCCAGCAGCCAGGGACTATCGACCGAGCAGTACTTC. Protein sequence: CASSQGLSTEQYF. The genes are TRBV7-9 and TRBJ2-7, with TRBD2 matching over 7 bases. The CDR3 is 13 amino acids. V was clipped by 5 bases and J by 6 bases; unmatched bases: 7. Germline V CDR1 and CDR2: SEHNR, FQNEAQ (reference sequence). The full variable domain, completed using reference TRBV7-9 and TRBJ2-7, is DTGVSQNPRHKITKRGQNVTFRCDPISEHNRLYWYRQTLGQGPEFLTYFQNEAQLEKSRLLSDRFSAERPKGSFSTLEIQRTEQGDSAMYLCASSQGLSTEQYFGPGTRLTVT.